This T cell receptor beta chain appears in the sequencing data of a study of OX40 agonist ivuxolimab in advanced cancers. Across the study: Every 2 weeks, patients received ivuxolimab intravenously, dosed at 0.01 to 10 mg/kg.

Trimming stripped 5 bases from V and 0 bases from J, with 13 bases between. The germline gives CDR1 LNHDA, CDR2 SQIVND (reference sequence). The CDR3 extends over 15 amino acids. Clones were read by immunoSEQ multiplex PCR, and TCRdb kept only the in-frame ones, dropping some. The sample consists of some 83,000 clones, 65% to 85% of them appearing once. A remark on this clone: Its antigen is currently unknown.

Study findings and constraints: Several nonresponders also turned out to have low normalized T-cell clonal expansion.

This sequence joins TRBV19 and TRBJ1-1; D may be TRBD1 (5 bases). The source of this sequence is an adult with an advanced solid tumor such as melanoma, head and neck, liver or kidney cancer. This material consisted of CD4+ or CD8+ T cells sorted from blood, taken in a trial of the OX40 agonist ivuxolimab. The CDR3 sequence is CASSVRGYMNTEAFF. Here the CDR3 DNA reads TGTGCCAGTAGTGTGAGGGGATACATGAACACTGAAGCTTTCTTT.